This T cell receptor (beta chain) is from a study of T cells after yellow fever vaccination. Study outcomes and limitations: Abundant bulk-derived clonotypes could contaminate FACS-sorted repertoires. The secondary response was weaker but peaked faster, day 5 versus 15.

Remarks on this clonotype: No antigen is known for it.

MiXCR, run by TCRdb on the 5' RACE reads, gives a single entry per CDR3 protein. The top ten hold 15% of the sample, which has some 400,000 distinct CDR3 sequences, 6.2% seen once. The material sequenced was PBMCs, taken 5 days after the yellow fever booster vaccination. This TCR was recovered from a man aged 25-45 years who received the YFV17D yellow fever vaccine.

CDR3 sequence (DNA): TGCAGTGCTACCCGGGCAGGGTGGCAACAGTTCTTC. Translation gives CSATRAGWQQFF. The chain combines TRBV20-1 with TRBJ2-1, with a possible D match to TRBD1 (5 bases). Germline-derived CDR1 and CDR2 are DFQATT and SNEGSKA (reference sequence). This CDR3 spans 12 amino acids. Trimming removed 4 bases at V and 13 bases at J, with 17 bases between.